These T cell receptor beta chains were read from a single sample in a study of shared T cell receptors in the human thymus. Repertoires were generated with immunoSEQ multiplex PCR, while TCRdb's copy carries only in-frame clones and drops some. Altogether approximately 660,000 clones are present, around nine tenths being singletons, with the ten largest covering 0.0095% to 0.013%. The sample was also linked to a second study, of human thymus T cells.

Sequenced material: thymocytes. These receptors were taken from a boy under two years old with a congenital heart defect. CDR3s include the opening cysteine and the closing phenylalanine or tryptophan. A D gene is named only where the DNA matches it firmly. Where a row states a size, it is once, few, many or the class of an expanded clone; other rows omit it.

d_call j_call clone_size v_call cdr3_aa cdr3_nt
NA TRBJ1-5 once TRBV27 CASSLVPLGRGGSPQHF TGTGCCAGCAGTTTGGTCCCCCTTGGCAGGGGCGGTTCGCCCCAGCATTTT
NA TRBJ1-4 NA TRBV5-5 CASSCGAAEGAVLFF TGTGCCAGCAGCTGTGGTGCGGCAGAAGGTGCGGTGCTGTTTTTT
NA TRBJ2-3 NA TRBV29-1 CSGGTSQVDTQYF TGCAGCGGAGGGACTTCCCAGGTAGATACGCAGTATTTT
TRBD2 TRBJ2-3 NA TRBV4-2 CASSQERAGVADTQYF TGTGCCAGCAGCCAAGAACGGGCGGGAGTGGCAGATACGCAGTATTTT
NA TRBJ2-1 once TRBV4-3 CATHPQRANNEQFF TGCGCCACCCATCCCCAGCGGGCGAACAATGAGCAGTTCTTC
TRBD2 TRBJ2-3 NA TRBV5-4 CASSVPGTNERCTDTQYF TGTGCCAGCAGCGTGCCCGGGACTAATGAGCGGTGCACAGATACGCAGTATTTT
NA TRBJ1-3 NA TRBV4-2 CASSQDTDSSGNTIYF TGTGCCAGCAGCCAAGATACAGATAGCTCTGGAAACACCATATATTTT
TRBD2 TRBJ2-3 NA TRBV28 CASSPPGTSGTTDTQYF TGTGCCAGCAGTCCTCCCGGGACTAGCGGGACTACAGATACGCAGTATTTT
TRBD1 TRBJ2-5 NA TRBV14 CASSQDIIRDSEETQYF TGTGCCAGCAGCCAAGATATAATCCGGGACAGCGAAGAGACCCAGTACTTC
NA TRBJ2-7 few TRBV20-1 CSARGGYEQYF TGCAGTGCTAGGGGGGGCTACGAGCAGTACTTC
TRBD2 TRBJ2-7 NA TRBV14 CASSLKAGGGYEQYF TGTGCCAGCAGCTTAAAAGCGGGAGGGGGATACGAGCAGTACTTC
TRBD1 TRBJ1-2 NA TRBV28 CASSSGHQGARLRYYGYTF TGTGCCAGCAGCTCCGGACATCAGGGGGCGAGGCTGAGGTACTATGGCTACACCTTC
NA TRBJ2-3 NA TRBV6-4 CASRNSGSTDTQYF TGTGCCAGCAGAAATAGCGGAAGCACAGATACGCAGTATTTT
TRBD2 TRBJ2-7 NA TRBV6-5 CASSYGYGTSSPEQYF TGTGCCAGCAGTTACGGTTATGGGACTAGCAGCCCCGAGCAGTACTTC
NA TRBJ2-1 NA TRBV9 CASSVGVSPRGNEQFF TGTGCCAGCAGCGTAGGGGTGAGCCCCCGGGGGAATGAGCAGTTCTTC
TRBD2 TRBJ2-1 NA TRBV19 CASSIAGGGNEQFF TGTGCCAGTAGTATTGCGGGGGGGGGTAATGAGCAGTTCTTC
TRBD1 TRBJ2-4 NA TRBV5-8 CASSLYPGQGMSRTKNIQYF TGTGCCAGCAGCCTATACCCGGGACAGGGAATGAGTAGGACCAAAAACATTCAGTACTTC
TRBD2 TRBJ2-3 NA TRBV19 CASSIGEGPDTQYF TGTGCCAGTAGTATAGGGGAGGGCCCAGATACGCAGTATTTT
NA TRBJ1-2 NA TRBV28 CASSLSTGLYGYTF TGTGCCAGCAGTTTAAGTACAGGGCTATATGGCTACACCTTC
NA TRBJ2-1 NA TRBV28 CASSSNRDSPYNEQFF TGTGCCAGCAGTTCCAATAGGGACTCACCCTACAATGAGCAGTTCTTC
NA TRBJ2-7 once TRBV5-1 CASSFGYTFSYEQYF TGCGCCAGCAGCTTCGGGTACACCTTCTCCTACGAGCAGTACTTC
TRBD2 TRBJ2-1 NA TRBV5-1 CASSWGGLAGTNEQFF TGCGCCAGCAGCTGGGGGGGACTAGCGGGAACGAATGAGCAGTTCTTC
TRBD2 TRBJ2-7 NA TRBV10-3 CAISPAGGAGEQYF TGTGCCATCAGTCCAGCGGGAGGAGCGGGCGAGCAGTACTTC
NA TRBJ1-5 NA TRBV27 CASSQGQGNQPQHF TGTGCCAGCAGTCAGGGACAAGGCAATCAGCCCCAGCATTTT